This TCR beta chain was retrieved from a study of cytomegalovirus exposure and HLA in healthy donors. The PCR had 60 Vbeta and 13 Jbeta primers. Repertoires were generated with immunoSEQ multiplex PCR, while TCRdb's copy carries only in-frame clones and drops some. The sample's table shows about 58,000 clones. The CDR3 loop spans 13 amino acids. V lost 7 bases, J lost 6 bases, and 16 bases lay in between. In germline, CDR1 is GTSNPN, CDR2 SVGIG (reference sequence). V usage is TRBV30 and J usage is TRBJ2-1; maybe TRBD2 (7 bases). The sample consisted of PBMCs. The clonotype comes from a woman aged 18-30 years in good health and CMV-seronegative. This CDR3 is CAYNRGAANEQFF. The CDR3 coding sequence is TGTGCCTATAACCGGGGGGCCGCCAATGAGCAGTTCTTC.